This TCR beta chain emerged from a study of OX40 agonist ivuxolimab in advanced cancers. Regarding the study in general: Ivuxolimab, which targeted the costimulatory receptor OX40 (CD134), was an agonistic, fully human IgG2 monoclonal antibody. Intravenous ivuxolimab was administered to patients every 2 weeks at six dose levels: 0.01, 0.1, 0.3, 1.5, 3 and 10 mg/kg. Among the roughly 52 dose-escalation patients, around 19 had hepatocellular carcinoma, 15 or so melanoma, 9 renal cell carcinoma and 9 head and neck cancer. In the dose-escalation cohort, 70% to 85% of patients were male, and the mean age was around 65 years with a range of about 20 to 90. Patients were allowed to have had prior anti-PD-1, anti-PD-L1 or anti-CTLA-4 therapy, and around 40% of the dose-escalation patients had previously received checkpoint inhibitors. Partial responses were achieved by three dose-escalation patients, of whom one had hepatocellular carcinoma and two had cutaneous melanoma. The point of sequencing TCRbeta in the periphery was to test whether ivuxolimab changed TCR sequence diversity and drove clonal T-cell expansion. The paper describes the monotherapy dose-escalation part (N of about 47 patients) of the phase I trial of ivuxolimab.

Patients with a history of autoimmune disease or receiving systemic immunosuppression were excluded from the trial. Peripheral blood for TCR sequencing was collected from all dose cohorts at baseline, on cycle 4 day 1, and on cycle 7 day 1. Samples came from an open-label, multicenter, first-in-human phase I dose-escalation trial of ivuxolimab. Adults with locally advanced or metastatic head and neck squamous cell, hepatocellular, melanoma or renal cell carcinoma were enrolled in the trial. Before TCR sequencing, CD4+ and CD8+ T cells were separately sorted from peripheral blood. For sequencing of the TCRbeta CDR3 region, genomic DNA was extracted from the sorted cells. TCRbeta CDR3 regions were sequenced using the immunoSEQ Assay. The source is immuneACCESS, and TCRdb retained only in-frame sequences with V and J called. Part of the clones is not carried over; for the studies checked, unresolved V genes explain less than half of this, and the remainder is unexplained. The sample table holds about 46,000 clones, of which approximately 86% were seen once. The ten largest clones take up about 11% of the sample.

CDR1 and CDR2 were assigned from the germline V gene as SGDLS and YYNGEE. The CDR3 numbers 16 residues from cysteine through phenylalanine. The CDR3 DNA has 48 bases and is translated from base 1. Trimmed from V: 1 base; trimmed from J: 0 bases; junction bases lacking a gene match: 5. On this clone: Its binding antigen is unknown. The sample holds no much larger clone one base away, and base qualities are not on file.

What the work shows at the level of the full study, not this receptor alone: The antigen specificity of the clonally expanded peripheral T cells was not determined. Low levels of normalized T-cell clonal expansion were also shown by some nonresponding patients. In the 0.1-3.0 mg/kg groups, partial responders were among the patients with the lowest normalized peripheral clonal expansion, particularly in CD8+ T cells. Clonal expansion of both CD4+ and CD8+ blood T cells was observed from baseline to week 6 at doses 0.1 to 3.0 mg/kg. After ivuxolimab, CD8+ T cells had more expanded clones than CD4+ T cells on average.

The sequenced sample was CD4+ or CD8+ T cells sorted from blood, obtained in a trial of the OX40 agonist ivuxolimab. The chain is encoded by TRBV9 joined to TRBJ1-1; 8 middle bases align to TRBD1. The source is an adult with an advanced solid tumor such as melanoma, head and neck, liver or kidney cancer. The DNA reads TGTGCCAGCAGCGTACTCCGGACAGGGATGAACACTGAAGCTTTCTTT. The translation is CASSVLRTGMNTEAFF. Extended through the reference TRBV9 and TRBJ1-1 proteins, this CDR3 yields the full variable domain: DSGVTQTPKHLITATGQRVTLRCSPRSGDLSVYWYQQSLDQGLQFLIQYYNGEERAKGNILERFSAQQFPDLHSELNLSSLELGDSALYFCASSVLRTGMNTEAFFGQGTRLTVV.